The clone carrying this TCR beta chain was seen repeatedly, ten times or more. The source of the sample is a study of human T cells and chemical hapten exposure. Time point specified: patch test 1, 2 weeks after DPC sensitization. Noted treatment: therapeutic diphenylcyclopropenone sensitization with weekly scalp DPC. It was from unfractionated whole blood that total RNA was extracted. Original processing notes: Samples held a median of about 94,000 TCRs, range roughly 20,000–750,000. MiXCR, applied by TCRdb to the RACE reads, yields one record per CDR3 protein. TCRdb, not the authors, supplied the V and J calls. Found here are roughly 34,000 distinct CDR3 sequences, 5% to 7% of them singletons; the top ten hold roughly 9.2%. Germline assignment: CDR1 DFQATT and CDR2 SNEGSKA (reference sequence). The V and J ends lost 6 bases and 6 bases respectively, with 13 bases between them. The CDR3 has 12 residues.

This chain joins TRBV20-1 and TRBJ2-3; weak D call: TRBD1 (6 bases). The clonotype was recovered from a woman in her twenties or thirties with alopecia areata. Some clones in this sample may be carry-over from other donors' samples. The source was whole blood, collected in connection with sensitization to the hapten diphenylcyclopropenone (DPC). In DNA form, the CDR3 reads TGCAGTGCCAACACAGGGCCCGATACGCAGTATTTT. This encodes CSANTGPDTQYF.